The T cell receptor (beta chain) described here comes from a study of response to subunit inactivated influenza vaccine. Study-wide points: Seasonal influenza vaccination, on each occasion, was suggested by the authors to recruit few new T cells.

Germline V lookup: CDR1 MGHDK, CDR2 SYGVNS. CDR3 length: 14 residues. Trimming left V 0 bases short and J 1 base short, with 6 bases between. This clonotype was counted a few times. Its antigen is still unknown. One entry per CDR3 protein results from TCRdb running MiXCR on the RT-PCR reads. This sample yields approximately 160,000 distinct CDR3 sequences, of which approximately 11% are seen a single time; roughly a third belongs to the top ten. The V call is TRBV25-1, the J call TRBJ2-5, with D hard to call. Sequencing used CD8+ T cells sorted from PBMCs, obtained 23 to 25 months after vaccination. The sequence was collected from a man aged 50 to 69 who received an inactivated influenza vaccine. CDR3 loop: CASSEYVGQETQYF. Here the CDR3 DNA reads TGTGCCAGCAGTGAATATGTGGGCCAAGAGACCCAGTACTTC.